Sequencing of this T cell receptor beta chain was carried out in a study of T cell repertoires in cytomegalovirus infection. Overall study context: Public signatures in TCR beta pointed to CMV infection and matching HLA type.

Study-level results: HLA-C-restricted CMV-specific TCR beta clonotypes prevailed in the ex vivo response. Summed frequency of shared TCR beta families picked out CMV carriers who also had the relevant HLA.

CDR1 and CDR2 (germline): LNHDA, SQIVND (reference sequence). There are 15 residues in the CDR3. Deletions cut 6 bases from V and 0 bases from J, with 13 bases between. There are many counts of this clonotype. The antigen remains undetermined. TCRdb recomputed calls from the reads with MiXCR, one row per CDR3 protein. The sample includes about 130,000 distinct CDR3 sequences, approximately 9.2% of them seen just once. The chain is built from TRBV19 and TRBJ2-3; a possible D gene is TRBD2 (5 bases). Sequencing was carried out using PBMCs. The clonotype originates from a human donor in good health (CMV status not recorded). Some clones in this sample may be carry-over from other donors' samples. The DNA for the CDR3 is TGTGCCAGTAGGGACCCCGGGGAGAGCACAGATACGCAGTATTTT. Protein product: CASRDPGESTDTQYF. The full variable domain, rest sourced from reference TRBV19 and TRBJ2-3, is DGGITQSPKYLFRKEGQNVTLSCEQNLNHDAMYWYRQDPGQGLRLIYYSQIVNDFQKGDIAEGYSVSREKKESFPLTVTSAQKNPTAFYLCASRDPGESTDTQYFGPGTRLTVL.